A selection of T cell receptor beta chains follows, all from one sample in a study of cytomegalovirus exposure and HLA in healthy donors. Sequencing used immunoSEQ multiplex PCR; TCRdb keeps in-frame clones, though not all of them. The sample has more than 85,000 clones, almost 90% seen once; the top ten hold 2% to 2.5%. The sequenced sample was PBMCs. The source of these receptors is a woman aged 18-29 years in good health and CMV-seronegative. CDR3s include the opening cysteine and the closing phenylalanine or tryptophan. D genes are given only for firm matches. Clone size, where shown, is once, few, many, or a class for clones that have expanded.

v_call: TRBV2; d_call: .; clone_size: .; j_call: TRBJ1-1; cdr3_nt: TGTGCCAGCAGTGATCTAGAGGGCGCCGAAGCTTTCTTT; cdr3_aa: CASSDLEGAEAFF
v_call: TRBV18; d_call: TRBD1; clone_size: .; j_call: TRBJ2-1; cdr3_nt: TGTGCCAGCACCAGCGGACAGGGTGGTCCCTACAATGAGCAGTTCTTC; cdr3_aa: CASTSGQGGPYNEQFF
v_call: TRBV5-6; d_call: TRBD1; clone_size: .; j_call: TRBJ1-3; cdr3_nt: TGTGCCAGCAGCTTCGACAGGGGTATCTCTGGAAACACCATATATTTT; cdr3_aa: CASSFDRGISGNTIYF
v_call: TRBV7-9; d_call: TRBD1; clone_size: few; j_call: TRBJ1-1; cdr3_nt: TGTGCCAGCAGCTTAACAGGGGTCACTGAAGCTTTCTTT; cdr3_aa: CASSLTGVTEAFF
v_call: TRBV9; d_call: TRBD2; clone_size: .; j_call: TRBJ2-7; cdr3_nt: TGTGCCAGCAGCGTGAGCGGGGAGTCCTACGAGCAGTACTTC; cdr3_aa: CASSVSGESYEQYF
v_call: TRBV9; d_call: TRBD1; clone_size: .; j_call: TRBJ2-1; cdr3_nt: TGTGCCAGCACCCCGGGACAGGGAGCCCGGAATGAGCAGTTCTTC; cdr3_aa: CASTPGQGARNEQFF
v_call: TRBV6-5; d_call: TRBD2; clone_size: .; j_call: TRBJ2-7; cdr3_nt: TGTGCCAGCAGTTACTCTCCGCGGACTAGGAGGGACGAGCAGTACTTC; cdr3_aa: CASSYSPRTRRDEQYF
v_call: TRBV11-2; d_call: .; clone_size: .; j_call: TRBJ2-1; cdr3_nt: TGTGCCAGCAGCTTAGTACCCTTGGCTGGTAATGAGCAGTTCTTC; cdr3_aa: CASSLVPLAGNEQFF
v_call: TRBV5-4; d_call: TRBD1; clone_size: .; j_call: TRBJ2-3; cdr3_nt: TGTGCCAGCAGCCCTGAGGGGGCCATACGGGCGGATACGCAGTATTTT; cdr3_aa: CASSPEGAIRADTQYF
v_call: TRBV5-6; d_call: .; clone_size: .; j_call: TRBJ2-5; cdr3_nt: TGTGCCAGCAGCCTATGGGAGGGGGAAGAGACCCAGTACTTC; cdr3_aa: CASSLWEGEETQYF
v_call: TRBV7-6; d_call: .; clone_size: .; j_call: TRBJ2-1; cdr3_nt: TGTGCCAGCAGCTTAGCGGGTAGTAGGGGGGAGGGCAATGAGCAGTTCTTC; cdr3_aa: CASSLAGSRGEGNEQFF
v_call: TRBV29-1; d_call: TRBD2; clone_size: .; j_call: TRBJ2-3; cdr3_nt: TGCAGCGGCGATAGCGGGGGCACAGATACGCAGTATTTT; cdr3_aa: CSGDSGGTDTQYF
v_call: TRBV11-2; d_call: .; clone_size: .; j_call: TRBJ2-7; cdr3_nt: TGTGCCAGCAGCTTGGTGGCGCGGGGCGAGCAGTACTTC; cdr3_aa: CASSLVARGEQYF
v_call: TRBV10-3; d_call: .; clone_size: .; j_call: TRBJ1-1; cdr3_nt: TGTGCCATCAGCGCACGGACAGTCTCGAACACTGAAGCTTTCTTT; cdr3_aa: CAISARTVSNTEAFF
v_call: TRBV18; d_call: .; clone_size: .; j_call: TRBJ2-4; cdr3_nt: TGTGCCAGCTCACCACCGGTCCGGACAGATATTAACATTCAGTACTTC; cdr3_aa: CASSPPVRTDINIQYF
v_call: TRBV19; d_call: TRBD1; clone_size: .; j_call: TRBJ1-2; cdr3_nt: TGTGCCAGTAGTATTGACAGGGCACCCTATGGCTACACCTTC; cdr3_aa: CASSIDRAPYGYTF
v_call: TRBV29-1; d_call: .; clone_size: .; j_call: TRBJ2-7; cdr3_nt: TGCAGCGTTGGCGGGTACTACGAGCAGTACTTC; cdr3_aa: CSVGGYYEQYF
v_call: TRBV27; d_call: TRBD1; clone_size: .; j_call: TRBJ2-7; cdr3_nt: TGTGCCAGCAGTCCGACCGGGACAGGCTACGAGCAGTACTTC; cdr3_aa: CASSPTGTGYEQYF
v_call: TRBV5-1; d_call: TRBD1; clone_size: .; j_call: TRBJ1-1; cdr3_nt: TGCGCCAGCAGCTTGGGTACAGGGGGCCTTACTGAAGCTTTCTTT; cdr3_aa: CASSLGTGGLTEAFF
v_call: TRBV6-1; d_call: .; clone_size: .; j_call: TRBJ1-1; cdr3_nt: TGTGCCAGCAGCGATACAGGGTTTGACAACACTGAAGCTTTCTTT; cdr3_aa: CASSDTGFDNTEAFF